This entry features one T cell receptor beta chain sequence. V was clipped by 0 bases and J by 8 bases, with 12 bases between them. CDR3 length: 14 residues. In germline, CDR1 is SGHRS, CDR2 YFSETQ. In the original processing: Amplification from reference gene primers served as the basis for estimated nucleated cell counts. Sequencing used immunoSEQ multiplex PCR; TCRdb keeps in-frame clones, though not all of them. The V and J calls and clone size were taken over from that table, and D and trimming were inferred from the DNA. The table has about 28,000 clones, about nine tenths seen once. These data originate in a study of blood T cell repertoires in COVID-19.

Sample: peripheral blood. This clonotype was sampled from a man aged 55 to 70 with active COVID-19. This chain links TRBV5-1 with TRBJ2-1; TRBD2 might be the D (6 bases). The CDR3 DNA reads TGCGCCAGCAGCTTGGAACGGGAGCAGGATGAGCAGTTCTTC. As protein: CASSLEREQDEQFF.